Shown below are 9 T cell receptor beta chains from a single sample sequenced in a study of beta chain features in type 1 diabetes. The antigens of these receptors remain unknown. TCRB transcripts that were expressed got sequenced, as all of the isolated RNA had been reverse transcribed. Profiling relied on immunoSEQ multiplex PCR, and the TCRdb table lists in-frame clones only, not all of them. The sample shows about 240,000 clones, approximately 15% of them seen only once. Whole-study results and caveats: Type 1 diabetes patients had TCRB CDR3s that were shorter (moderately but significantly so) in all four CD4+ subsets.

Sequencing was performed on naive CD4+ T cells from blood. The receptors derive from a man aged 30 to 39 with type 1 diabetes.

Here the CDR3 DNA reads TGCAGCGTCGACTTGAAGGGGACCGGGGAGCTGTTTTTT. Translation: CSVDLKGTGELFF. The chain uses TRBV29-1 and TRBJ2-2, with a weak D call TRBD1 (5 bases). The V end lost 6 bases, the J end lost 5 bases, and 13 bases lay between the germline ends. Germline assignment: CDR1 SQVTM and CDR2 ANQGSEA. The CDR3 spans 13 residues.

This clone was observed a few times. The chain has TRBV5-1 and TRBJ1-4; 7 bases line up with TRBD1. This CDR3 has 17 amino acids. Germline CDR1 is SGHRS and CDR2 is YFSETQ. V lost 0 bases to trimming and J lost 4 bases; unmatched junction nucleotides: 9. DNA for the CDR3: TGCGCCAGCAGCTTGGAGGATTCGGGACAGAGTAATGAAAAACTGTTTTTT. Translated: CASSLEDSGQSNEKLFF.

A few counts support this clone. This chain connects TRBV6-5 to TRBJ2-3; 8 positions agree with TRBD2. The V segment lost 8 bases and the J segment 6 bases; nucleotides outside the gene matches: 7. Germline V CDR1 and CDR2: MNHEY, SVGAGI. This CDR3 comprises 13 residues. The CDR3 DNA follows: TGTGCCAGCGCTGCGGGAGGCTCTGATACGCAGTATTTT. As protein: CASAAGGSDTQYF.

This clone was recorded a few times. V usage is TRBV5-1 and J usage is TRBJ2-3; TRBD2 matches 7 bases. The CDR3 is 12 amino acids. Germline CDR1 reads SGHRS; CDR2 reads YFSETQ. V shed 6 bases, J shed 4 bases, and the junction held 2 bases outside the gene matches. The DNA of the CDR3 is TGCGCCAGCACTAGCGGCCCAGATACGCAGTATTTT. Protein sequence: CASTSGPDTQYF.

This clone turned up a few times. CDR3 protein: CASTISGTTYEQYF. Here the CDR3 DNA reads TGTGCCAGCACCATCTCCGGGACAACCTACGAGCAGTACTTC. V is TRBV28 and J is TRBJ2-7; a weak D match, TRBD1 (6 bases). V was pared by 7 bases and J by 2 bases, with 15 bases between. The CDR3 loop spans 14 amino acids. Germline assignment: CDR1 MDHEN and CDR2 SYDVKM. The full variable domain, its missing parts supplied by reference TRBV28 and TRBJ2-7, is DVKVTQSSRYLVKRTGEKVFLECVQDMDHENMFWYRQDPGLGLRLIYFSYDVKMKEKGDIPEGYSVSREKKERFSLILESASTNQTSMYLCASTISGTTYEQYFGPGTRLTVT.

This sequence joins TRBV19 and TRBJ1-5; 9 positions agree with TRBD1. The V gene's germline CDR1 is LNHDA and CDR2 SQIVND (reference sequence). The CDR3 consists of 16 residues. V shed 3 bases, J shed 0 bases, and the junction held 3 bases outside the gene matches. CDR3 nucleotide sequence: TGTGCCAGTAGTATGGGACAGGGACATAGCAATCAGCCCCAGCATTTT. Its translation is CASSMGQGHSNQPQHF.

The chain has TRBV6-1 and TRBJ2-3; a weak D match, TRBD1 (5 bases). In germline, CDR1 is MNHNS, CDR2 SASEGT. V dropped 2 bases and J dropped 6 bases, with 12 bases sitting between them. This CDR3 is built from 14 residues. The CDR3 is CASSERGRADTQYF. CDR3 coding DNA: TGTGCCAGCAGTGAAAGGGGCAGGGCTGATACGCAGTATTTT.

The V and J genes are TRBV19 and TRBJ1-5; 8 bases line up with TRBD1. V trimming: 5 bases; J trimming: 2 bases; junction bases outside the gene matches: 5. Germline V gives CDR1 LNHDA, CDR2 SQIVND (reference sequence). The CDR3 is 15 residues long. Written as DNA, the CDR3 is TGTGCCAGTAGTTCCGGACAGGGCGGCAATCAGCCCCAGCATTTT. It specifies CASSSGQGGNQPQHF.

J is TRBJ2-5 and V is TRBV18, with 7 bases matching TRBD2. Per germline, CDR1 KGHSH and CDR2 LQKENI. The CDR3 is 15 amino acids. Trimming removed 1 base from V and 5 bases from J; junction bases left unmatched: 7. This CDR3 is CASSPRSSGPETQYF. CDR3 coding DNA: TGTGCCAGCTCACCACGGTCTAGCGGACCGGAGACCCAGTACTTC.